The clone carrying this T cell receptor beta chain was counted a few times. Its target is unknown. This CDR3 is 14 amino acids long. Trimming removed 6 bases at V and 3 bases at J, with 16 bases between. CDR1 SQVTM and CDR2 ANQGSEA come from the germline V gene. The data originate from a study of T cells after yellow fever vaccination. UMIs were added to TCR cDNA along with a universal primer site when it was made by 5'RACE template switching. TCRdb re-called the 5' RACE reads through MiXCR, storing one row per CDR3 protein. The sample includes approximately 550,000 distinct CDR3 sequences, less than 20% of them seen just once. Study results and limitations: A weaker secondary response peaked on day 5, the primary on day 15. Most primary-vaccination clones reappeared after the booster (about 97% CD4, approximately 88% CD8).

The source of this sequence is a man under 40 who received the YFV17D yellow fever vaccine. The chain couples TRBV29-1 to TRBJ2-3; tentatively, D is TRBD1 or TRBD2 (6 bases each). Source: PBMCs, taken 15 days after the yellow fever booster vaccination. For the CDR3, the DNA is TGCAGCGTGGGACATGGGGGGCTGACAGATACGCAGTATTTT. Residues: CSVGHGGLTDTQYF.